Below are 17 T cell receptor beta chains sequenced from a single sample in a study of CD8 T cells in ankylosing spondylitis. These TCRs are of unknown antigen specificity. Regarding the study as a whole: Among TCR beta sequences, a motif of several highly homologous variants appeared characteristic of ankylosing spondylitis blood.

TCRdb itself ran the 5' RACE reads through MiXCR, one entry per CDR3 protein. Here the sample spans about 440,000 distinct CDR3 sequences, 17% being singletons. The sequenced sample consisted of blood, either unsorted or a sorted T cell fraction (not recorded which). The source of these receptors is a male donor with ankylosing spondylitis.

Turning to this clonotype: A read error may explain this, as a much larger clone is one base away. V is TRBV6-6 and J is TRBJ2-7; a possible D gene is TRBD1 (6 bases). The germline V gene encodes CDR1 MNHNY and CDR2 SVGAGI (reference sequence). The CDR3 has 13 residues. V was clipped by 2 bases and J by 3 bases, with 8 bases between them. The CDR3 DNA is TGTGCCAGCAGTTACGGACAGATCTACGAGCAGTACTTC. Its protein is CASSYGQIYEQYF.

The sample holds a few counts of this clonotype. The chain is built from TRBV20-1 and TRBJ1-6; unclear D gene. The CDR3 sequence is 13 residues long. CDR1 is DFQATT, CDR2 SNEGSKA, per germline (reference sequence). With 1 base removed from V and 4 bases from J, the gap between germline ends came to 5 bases. The CDR3 region is CSARGTYNSPLHF. In nucleotides, the CDR3 is TGCAGTGCTAGAGGCACGTATAATTCACCCCTCCACTTT.

V gene TRBV20-1 combines with J gene TRBJ2-3, with D possibly called TRBD1 or TRBD2 (6 bases each). The CDR3 is 16 residues long. Trimming removed 4 bases from V and 6 bases from J, with 23 bases in between. CDR1 is DFQATT and CDR2 is SNEGSKA in the germline V gene (reference sequence). This CDR3 is CSATWGAGTTGDTQYF. The CDR3 DNA follows: TGCAGTGCTACCTGGGGGGCGGGAACAACTGGGGATACGCAGTATTTT.

This clonotype was found many times. The chain carries TRBV12-3 or TRBV12-4 and TRBJ2-7; 8 bases fit TRBD1. V lost 3 bases to trimming and J lost 0 bases; unmatched junction nucleotides: 1. The CDR3 is 14 residues long. The CDR3 DNA sequence: TGTGCCAGCAGTTTTACAGGGGGCTCCTACGAGCAGTACTTC. Translating it yields CASSFTGGSYEQYF.

The gene calls are TRBV2 and TRBJ1-1; D possibly corresponds to TRBD1 (5 bases). Trimming pared 6 bases from V and 6 bases from J, leaving 17 bases between. This CDR3 has 14 residues. Germline V gives CDR1 SNHLY, CDR2 FYNNEI. CDR3 DNA: TGTGCCAGCAGGGATAGGGGCGGGCGTTCTGAAGCTTTCTTT. Protein product: CASRDRGGRSEAFF.

This clonotype occurred a few times. This chain connects TRBV7-3 to TRBJ2-3, with 8 bases matching TRBD2. Trimming removed 6 bases from V and 0 bases from J; junction bases left unmatched: 8. The CDR3 covers 16 residues. Germline CDR1 and CDR2: SGHTA and FQGTGA. The DNA for the CDR3 is TGTGCCAGCAGTTCGGGAGGGGGGGTGAGCACAGATACGCAGTATTTT. The encoded protein is CASSSGGGVSTDTQYF.

This sequence joins TRBV18 and TRBJ1-5; 8 nucleotides match TRBD1. The junction had 2 bases not matched to a gene; V was cut back by 3 bases and J by 7 bases. Per germline, CDR1 KGHSH and CDR2 LQKENI. The CDR3 extends over 13 amino acids. CDR3 coding DNA: TGTGCCAGCTCACCCACAGGGGGACAGCCCCAGCATTTT. This translates into CASSPTGGQPQHF.

This clonotype has just a few counts. The gene calls are TRBV20-1 and TRBJ2-1; 8 bases agree with TRBD2. The CDR3 loop spans 17 amino acids. Trimming removed 3 bases from V and 0 bases from J; junction bases left unmatched: 10. Germline CDR1 DFQATT, CDR2 SNEGSKA (reference sequence). The CDR3 loop is CSASGRAGISSYNEQFF. For the CDR3, the DNA is TGCAGTGCTAGCGGGAGGGCCGGTATTAGCTCCTACAATGAGCAGTTCTTC.

V usage is TRBV5-5 and J usage is TRBJ1-4; D call uncertain. V gave up 0 bases and J gave up 8 bases, with 11 bases separating them. The CDR3 runs to 14 residues. Germline V gene data show CDR1 as SGHKS and CDR2 as YYEKEE (reference sequence). Written as DNA, the CDR3 is TGTGCCAGCAGCTTGGGTGGATATCGAGAAAAACTGTTTTTT. Protein product: CASSLGGYREKLFF.

The rearrangement uses TRBV15 and TRBJ1-2; D might be TRBD1 (5 bases). Trimming shortened V by 0 bases and J by 0 bases, and 8 bases separated the two germline ends. The CDR3 has 15 residues. Germline CDR1 and CDR2: LNHNV and YYDKDF (reference sequence). CDR3 protein: CATSRDQTANYGYTF. The CDR3 DNA reads TGTGCCACCAGCAGAGATCAGACAGCTAACTATGGCTACACCTTC.

J is TRBJ2-1 and V is TRBV2; TRBD2 agrees at 8 bases. This CDR3 has 12 amino acids. Germline V CDR1 and CDR2: SNHLY, FYNNEI. With 8 bases clipped from V and 8 bases from J, the junction kept 5 bases outside the gene matches. The CDR3 sequence is CASRRTSHEQFF. CDR3 nucleotides: TGTGCCAGCCGGCGGACTAGCCATGAGCAGTTCTTC.

This clonotype was picked up a small number of times. The rearrangement links TRBV29-1 to TRBJ1-1; D is perhaps TRBD1 (5 bases). V was clipped by 5 bases and J by 1 base, with 8 bases between them. There are 12 residues in the CDR3. CDR1 SQVTM and CDR2 ANQGSEA come from the germline V gene. CDR3 DNA: TGCAGCGTTCAGGGTAAGAACACTGAAGCTTTCTTT. This translates into CSVQGKNTEAFF.

The chain carries TRBV9 and TRBJ2-1; 13 bases match TRBD2. There are 15 residues in the CDR3. Germline V gene data show CDR1 as SGDLS and CDR2 as YYNGEE. After removal of 2 bases from V and 8 bases from J, the junction contained 4 bases not matched to a gene. The CDR3 DNA follows: TGTGCCAGCAGCGTTGGACTAGCGGGAGAGGATGAGCAGTTCTTC. Its protein is CASSVGLAGEDEQFF.

CDR3 coding DNA: TGTGCCAGCATCCACGGGGCGGGCCCCGACACAGATACGCAGTATTTT. It codes for CASIHGAGPDTDTQYF. The V call is TRBV7-9, the J call TRBJ2-3; D tentatively fits TRBD1 or TRBD2 (5 bases each). The CDR3 runs 16 residues. V was cut by 7 bases and J by 2 bases, with 19 bases left in between. Per germline, CDR1 SEHNR and CDR2 FQNEAQ (reference sequence).

This sequence joins TRBV12-3 or TRBV12-4 and TRBJ1-2; D possibly corresponds to TRBD1 (6 bases). CDR3 length equals 15 residues. Trimming pared 5 bases from V and 2 bases from J, leaving 15 bases between. Here the CDR3 DNA reads TGTGCCAGCAGTCGTTCAGGGGAGGGGAACTATGGCTACACCTTC. Protein product: CASSRSGEGNYGYTF.

The rearrangement uses TRBV5-1 and TRBJ1-5; 9 bases map to TRBD1. Looked up from germline, CDR1 is SGHRS and CDR2 is YFSETQ. Trimming took 5 bases from V and 5 from J; bases not matched to a gene: 8. This CDR3 has 15 amino acids. The DNA for the CDR3 is TGCGCCAGCAGTCTGGGACAGGGTAGAGATCAGCCCCAGCATTTT. It codes for CASSLGQGRDQPQHF.

This clonotype was recorded many times. At one end the junction does not follow the germline gene, possibly because of a read error. The CDR3 DNA reads TGTGCCAGCAGTTTAGGGGCCTCCAACACTGAAGCTTTCTTT. Residues: CASSLGASNTEAFF. This chain joins TRBV5-1 and TRBJ1-1; TRBD1 might be the D (5 bases). The length of the CDR3 is 14 residues. Looked up from germline, CDR1 is SGHRS and CDR2 is YFSETQ.